What follows is one T cell receptor beta chain and its context. Sequencing used immunoSEQ multiplex PCR; TCRdb keeps in-frame clones, though not all of them. The repertoire has roughly 140,000 clones, roughly 88% of them found once; the top ten carry roughly 3.5%. From germline, CDR1 is LGHDT and CDR2 YNNKEL (reference sequence). V lost 3 bases, J lost 0 bases, and 15 bases lay in between. The length of the CDR3 is 17 residues. The data are from a study of T cell responses to AZD1222 COVID-19 vaccine. The sequencing here drew on peripheral blood, taken on day 0 of MenACWY control vaccination. The receptor was isolated from an adult in good health. V is TRBV3-1 (or the pseudogene TRBV3-2) and J is TRBJ1-5; no reliable D call. CDR3 nucleotides: TGTGCCAGCAGCCATGGGAATCTGCTGTATAGCAATCAGCCCCAGCATTTT. Translating gives CASSHGNLLYSNQPQHF.